These 6 T cell receptor beta chains were sequenced from one sample in a study of T cell clusters in autoimmune cytopenias. TRB rearrangements were amplified by touch-down multiplex PCR with mixed TRB-A/B primers. TCRdb reprocessed the multiplex PCR reads, with one entry per CDR3 protein and no DNA. This repertoire comprises roughly 2,200 distinct CDR3 sequences; its ten largest clones make up just under 30%. Each sample's input was about 250 ng genomic DNA, 38,000 or so genome equivalents. Input material: peripheral blood. Receptors originate from a human donor with an autoimmune cytopenia or autoimmune hepatitis (not recorded which).

The gene calls are TRBV5-1 and TRBJ1-6; the TRBD1 assignment by TCRdb is unverifiable without DNA. The germline CDR1 and CDR2 sequences are SGHRS and YFSETQ. The CDR3 covers 16 residues. The CDR3 sequence is CASSLDWGGFNSPLHF.

This clonotype counts as large by frequency. The V and J genes are TRBV11-1 and TRBJ2-3. The CDR3 runs 12 residues. The V gene's germline CDR1 is SGHAT and CDR2 FQDESV (reference sequence). The CDR3: CASSFRTDTQYF.

In terms of frequency, this clonotype is medium-sized. The rearrangement uses TRBV15 and TRBJ2-2; TCRdb reports TRBD2, a call that lacks DNA to check it against. The germline gives CDR1 LNHNV, CDR2 YYDKDF (reference sequence). This CDR3 contains 16 residues. This chain's CDR3 is CATSRGGSGNTGELFF.

By frequency, this clonotype registers medium-sized. This rearrangement joins TRBV7-9 to TRBJ1-2; TCRdb lists TRBD1, though no DNA is available to test this call. Germline CDR1 is SEHNR and CDR2 is FQNEAQ (reference sequence). The CDR3 has 13 amino acids. The CDR3 sequence is CASSSDRGYGYTF.

This clonotype registers medium-sized by frequency. The genes are TRBV10-1 and TRBJ2-5; the TCRdb D gene call, TRBD2, has no DNA to confirm it. This CDR3 has 16 residues. The germline gives CDR1 WNHNN, CDR2 SYGVQD (reference sequence). Here the CDR3 reads CASSEAFGRALETQYF.

This clonotype is labeled medium-sized based on frequency. The V call is TRBV10-3, the J call TRBJ2-7; the TCRdb call, TRBD1, lacks DNA for checking. CDR1 is ENHRY, CDR2 SYGVKD, per germline. The CDR3 sequence is 15 residues long. The CDR3 reads CAIAVGQGGSYEQYF.